The rows below give T cell receptor beta chains drawn from one sample of a study of T cell changes during pregnancy in multiple sclerosis. Data came from immunoSEQ multiplex PCR; TCRdb stores just in-frame clones and leaves some out. Of under 95,000 clones in the sample, about 94% were seen once. The material sequenced was peripheral blood, taken in the second trimester of pregnancy. Source of these receptors: a female donor in good health, enrolled as a control in a pregnancy study. CDR3s include the opening cysteine and the closing phenylalanine or tryptophan. A D gene is named only where the DNA matches it firmly. Part of the rows lack a size; the others show once, few, many or a class for expanded clones.

d_call	v_call	clone_size	j_call	cdr3_nt	cdr3_aa
-	TRBV7-9	-	TRBJ2-1	TGTGCCAGCAGCTTGGGGTGGGGGACAACCCTGGGGAATGAGCAGTTCTTC	CASSLGWGTTLGNEQFF
TRBD2	TRBV5-1	-	TRBJ2-1	TGCGCCAGCAGCTTCACTAGCGGGAGTTGGATTGAGCAGTTCTTC	CASSFTSGSWIEQFF
TRBD1	TRBV10-3	-	TRBJ1-1	TGTGCCATCCAGCCGGGGGACAGACTGAACACTGAAGCTTTCTTT	CAIQPGDRLNTEAFF
TRBD2	TRBV7-9	-	TRBJ2-7	TGTGCCAGCAGTCATAGCGGGAGCCTCTCCTACGAGCAGTACTTC	CASSHSGSLSYEQYF
TRBD2	TRBV25-1	-	TRBJ2-7	TGTGCCAGCAGTGAATGTAGCGGGAGGCCTGCCTACGAGCAGTACTTC	CASSECSGRPAYEQYF
TRBD2	TRBV7-2	-	TRBJ2-7	TGTGCCAGCAGCTTTGGGGGGGGAGCCTACGAGCAGTACTTC	CASSFGGGAYEQYF
-	TRBV4-1	-	TRBJ2-7	TGCGCCAGCAGCCAAGCCCCCAACGCGGGGTTAGGCGAGCAGTACTTC	CASSQAPNAGLGEQYF
-	TRBV6-5	-	TRBJ1-1	TGTGCCAGCAGTTACTCAGGTCAGGTCTGGACTGAAGCTTTCTTT	CASSYSGQVWTEAFF
TRBD2	TRBV5-4	-	TRBJ2-3	TGTGCCAGCAGCTCAGCACTAGCGGGAGTGGGCACAGATACGCAGTATTTT	CASSSALAGVGTDTQYF
-	TRBV28	once	TRBJ2-7	TGTGCCAGCAGTCTCTACGAGCAGTACTTC	CASSLYEQYF
-	TRBV29-1	-	TRBJ2-7	TGCAGCGCCCAGAGGGCAGATTCCTACGAGCAGTACTTC	CSAQRADSYEQYF
-	TRBV28	-	TRBJ2-1	TGTGCCAGCAGTTTAGGCGGGACGATTTACAATGAGCAGTTCTTC	CASSLGGTIYNEQFF
-	TRBV4-1	-	TRBJ2-1	TGCGCCAGCAGCCGTCAGTTCTCCTACAATGAGCAGTTCTTC	CASSRQFSYNEQFF
-	TRBV7-8	-	TRBJ2-5	TGTGCCAGCAGCGCGAGGACTACTCAAGAGACCCAGTACTTC	CASSARTTQETQYF
-	TRBV27	-	TRBJ2-7	TGTGCCAGCAGAGTGGAACTAGCCTCCTACGAGCAGTACTTC	CASRVELASYEQYF
-	TRBV10-3	-	TRBJ1-1	TGTGCCATCAGTGAGCTGCCCCTCGGGGGGAACACTGAAGCTTTCTTT	CAISELPLGGNTEAFF
-	TRBV4-2	-	TRBJ2-2	TGTGCCAGCAGCCAAGACGTGGGCTGGAACGCCGGGGAGCTGTTTTTT	CASSQDVGWNAGELFF
TRBD1	TRBV6-1	-	TRBJ2-7	TGTGCCAGCAGCCCTGGGGGACAGGGCAACGAGCAGTACTTC	CASSPGGQGNEQYF
TRBD2	TRBV5-4	-	TRBJ2-7	TGTGCCAGCAGCCCGGGGGGGGCTGCCAAGTCAGGGGAGCAGTACTTC	CASSPGGAAKSGEQYF
-	TRBV28	-	TRBJ2-7	TGTGCCAGCACCTCCCACCCGGGGTCCTCCTACGAGCAGTACTTC	CASTSHPGSSYEQYF
-	TRBV19	-	TRBJ2-3	TGTGCCAGTAGTATGAGCCGCACAGATACGCAGTATTTT	CASSMSRTDTQYF
TRBD1	TRBV28	-	TRBJ1-5	TGTGCCAGCAGTTTCCTCGGACAGGGGGCTCATCAGCCCCAGCATTTT	CASSFLGQGAHQPQHF
TRBD2	TRBV7-6	-	TRBJ2-7	TGTGCCAGCAGTCCAACGCCGGGACTAGTTTACGAGCAGTACTTC	CASSPTPGLVYEQYF
TRBD1	TRBV5-1	-	TRBJ2-1	TGCGCCAGCAGCTGGACAGGGGGTCAAAACAATGAGCAGTTCTTC	CASSWTGGQNNEQFF
-	TRBV7-9	once	TRBJ2-2	TGTGCCAGCAGCCTATTTAAAACCACAGGGCCCCATTCGGGGGAGCTGTTTTTT	CASSLFKTTGPHSGELFF
-	TRBV5-1	-	TRBJ2-7	TGCGCCAGCAGCTTGGGTGAAAAGCGGGAGCAGTACTTC	CASSLGEKREQYF
-	TRBV25-1	-	TRBJ1-5	TGTGCCAGCAGTTCCCACAGGGAAACTCAGCCCCAGCATTTT	CASSSHRETQPQHF
TRBD1	TRBV15	-	TRBJ2-2	TGTGCCACCAGAATCCCCGGGACAGGGTCCGCCGGGGAGCTGTTTTTT	CATRIPGTGSAGELFF
-	TRBV7-8	-	TRBJ2-7	TGTGCCAGCAGCTTAGAGTCGGGCGGGCCCGCGGGGGAGCAGTACTTC	CASSLESGGPAGEQYF
-	TRBV19	-	TRBJ2-2	TGTGCCAGTAGTATAAGTCTTGGCTACACCGGGGAGCTGTTTTTT	CASSISLGYTGELFF
-	TRBV5-1	-	TRBJ1-4	TGCGCCAGCAGCCCGGACAGCCAAAAACTGTTTTTT	CASSPDSQKLFF
-	TRBV28	-	TRBJ2-7	TGTGCCAGCAGTTTAAATCTAGGAGGCCTCTACGAGCAGTACTTC	CASSLNLGGLYEQYF
-	TRBV12-2	-	TRBJ2-1	TGTGCAAGTCGACGGGCGGAGGGATTAGGCACCAATGAGCAGTTCTTC	CASRRAEGLGTNEQFF
-	TRBV27	-	TRBJ2-4	TGTGCCAGCAGTTTAGGGCGGGGTTTAAACATTCAGTACTTC	CASSLGRGLNIQYF
-	TRBV4-2	-	TRBJ2-3	TGTGCCAGCAGCCCCGGTTTTGCAGGGCGTAAGACAGATACGCAGTATTTT	CASSPGFAGRKTDTQYF